Listed here are 20 T cell receptor beta chains from one sample, sequenced in a study of glioma-infiltrating T cells. Amplification of TCR alpha and beta CDR3 regions from RNA used iRepertoire nested multiplex PCR. MiXCR, applied by TCRdb to the multiplex PCR reads, yields one record per CDR3 protein. Of around 180,000 distinct CDR3 sequences listed, approximately 40% were seen once; the top ten hold around 4.9%. Sequencing was performed on glioma tissue, nonneoplastic brain tissue, or PBMCs (not recorded which). Receptor source: a human donor with low-grade glioma or glioblastoma, undergoing nonglioma brain surgery, or in good health (not recorded which).

Note on this clonotype: A much larger clone differs by one base, so this may be a read error. This CDR3 fails to terminate in the conserved phenylalanine or tryptophan, so it likely reflects a read error. The chain has TRBV28 and TRBJ1-4; a weak D match, TRBD1 (5 bases). Germline CDR1 reads MDHEN; CDR2 reads SYDVKM. CDR3 length: 14 residues. With 7 bases removed from V and 3 bases from J, the gap between germline ends came to 12 bases. DNA of the CDR3: TGTGCCAGCAAAAACGGGGGAGCTAATGAAAAACTGTTTTAT. Residues: CASKNGGANEKLFY.

This clonotype was found a few times. The CDR3 reads CASSRAGPSNEQFF. For the CDR3, the DNA is TGTGCCAGCAGCCGTGCGGGCCCATCCAATGAGCAGTTCTTC. The J gene is TRBJ2-1, the V gene TRBV7-2; possible D gene TRBD2, 5 bases. The CDR3 is made up of 14 amino acids. Trimming cost V 5 bases and J 6 bases, with 14 bases left between them. Germline loops: CDR1 SGHTA, CDR2 FQGNSA.

V usage is TRBV29-1 and J usage is TRBJ2-1; D may be TRBD1 (5 bases). Trimming shortened V by 3 bases and J by 7 bases, and 19 bases separated the two germline ends. This CDR3 spans 15 amino acids. The V gene's germline CDR1 is SQVTM and CDR2 ANQGSEA. The CDR3 DNA reads as TGCAGCGTTGATGGTGGGGCCAACGTACTAAATGAGCAGTTCTTC. It yields the protein CSVDGGANVLNEQFF.

With regard to this clonotype: The conserved phenylalanine or tryptophan is not found at the CDR3 terminus, so this likely reflects a read error. The chain carries TRBV20-1 and TRBJ2-1; D may be TRBD2 (5 bases). The CDR3 is made up of 13 amino acids. The germline V gene has CDR1 DFQATT and CDR2 SNEGSKA (reference sequence). The V and J ends lost 5 bases and 2 bases respectively, with 10 bases between them. CDR3 sequence (DNA): TGCAGTGCTGGCAGCGGTACCTACAATGAGCAGTTCTTA. Its translation is CSAGSGTYNEQFL.

Only one count was recorded for this clonotype. The J gene is TRBJ2-7, the V gene TRBV12-3 or TRBV12-4; D remains ambiguous. The CDR3 runs 13 residues. The V and J ends lost 7 bases and 2 bases respectively, with 12 bases between them. CDR3 bases: TGTGCCAGCACCGTCTCTGGTGCCTACGAGCAGTACTTC. Its protein is CASTVSGAYEQYF.

This clonotype appeared a few times. This could be a read error, since a much larger clone is one nucleotide away. V usage is TRBV28 and J usage is TRBJ2-7; TRBD2 matches 8 bases. V shed 6 bases, J shed 11 bases, and the junction held 12 bases outside the gene matches. CDR3 length equals 13 residues. Germline V gene sequence: CDR1 MDHEN, CDR2 SYDVKM. The CDR3 is CASRVGTRGEKYF. DNA of the CDR3: TGTGCCAGCAGGGTTGGGACTAGAGGTGAGAAGTACTTC.

Of note for this clonotype: This may arise from a read error, as a much more abundant clone is one base away. The chain has TRBV2 and TRBJ1-2; 7 nucleotides line up with TRBD1. CDR1 is SNHLY and CDR2 is FYNNEI in the germline V gene. The CDR3 loop spans 14 amino acids. J was trimmed by 2 bases and V by 11 bases; bases with no gene match: 11. The CDR3 nucleotides are TGTGCCGGTGGACGGAACAGGGGAAACTATGGCTACACCTTC. It codes for CAGGRNRGNYGYTF. Full variable domain (outside the CDR3, taken from reference TRBV2 and TRBJ1-2): EPEVTQTPSHQVTQMGQEVILRCVPISNHLYFYWYRQILGQKVEFLVSFYNNEISEKSEIFDDQFSVERPDGSNFTLKIRSTKLEDSAMYFCAGGRNRGNYGYTFGSGTRLTVV.

This clonotype was seen only once. V usage is TRBV2 and J usage is TRBJ1-1; tentative D call: TRBD1 (5 bases). The CDR3 loop spans 12 amino acids. Germline CDR1 is SNHLY and CDR2 is FYNNEI. V lost 6 bases and J 5 bases, leaving 10 bases between the germline ends. CDR3 in amino acids: CASSSDSTEAFF. CDR3 coding DNA: TGTGCCAGCAGCTCCGACAGTACTGAAGCTTTCTTT.

This clonotype was observed at least ten times. The V and J genes are TRBV30 and TRBJ2-1; the D is unclear. Trimming cost V 2 bases and J 7 bases, with 3 bases left between them. Germline assignment: CDR1 GTSNPN and CDR2 SVGIG (reference sequence). CDR3 length equals 10 residues. The CDR3 region is CAWSWNEQFF. CDR3 in DNA: TGTGCCTGGAGTTGGAATGAGCAGTTCTTC.

The gene calls are TRBV24-1 and TRBJ2-1; D ambiguous. The CDR3 extends over 11 amino acids. Trimming pared 6 bases from V and 6 bases from J, leaving 5 bases between. The germline CDR1 and CDR2 sequences are KGHDR and SFDVKD. As DNA, the CDR3 is TGTGCCACCAGTAAGGGCAATGAGCAGTTCTTC. Translated: CATSKGNEQFF.

This sequence joins TRBV10-3 and TRBJ2-1, with 10 bases that match TRBD2. This CDR3 region has 13 residues. The V and J ends lost 8 bases and 8 bases, in that order; junction bases with no gene match: 6. Germline loops: CDR1 ENHRY, CDR2 SYGVKD. Here the CDR3 reads CAIGRLAGDEQFF. In nucleotides, the CDR3 is TGTGCCATCGGACGGCTAGCGGGAGATGAGCAGTTCTTC.

The sample holds many counts of this clonotype. The genes are TRBV2 and TRBJ2-3; D call uncertain. The CDR3 loop spans 15 amino acids. Germline values: CDR1 SNHLY, CDR2 FYNNEI. The V end was cut by 3 bases, the J end by 2 bases, with 12 bases between. CDR3 sequence reads: CASSDSRTPTDTQYF. The CDR3 DNA sequence: TGTGCCAGCAGTGATTCGAGAACACCCACAGATACGCAGTATTTT.

As for this clonotype: Here the CDR3 omits its conserved ending phenylalanine or tryptophan, so a read error is the likely source. It is unclear where the CDR3 begins or ends on the DNA, so no DNA is shown, and the CDR3 is as TCRdb lists it. J is TRBJ2-1 and V is TRBV28; the table gives TRBD2 as D, unverified against the DNA. From germline, CDR1 is MDHEN and CDR2 SYDVKM. The CDR3 comprises 15 residues, both ends counted. The CDR3 is CASRTSGGSYNEKFS.

Notes on this clonotype: Being one base from a much bigger clone, this may be a read error. Here the CDR3 omits its conserved ending phenylalanine or tryptophan, so a read error is the likely source. CDR3 protein: CATLAGGLGEQFC. CDR3 bases: TGTGCCACCCTAGCGGGAGGGTTGGGTGAGCAGTTCTGC. The J gene is TRBJ2-1, the V gene TRBV6-2 or TRBV6-3, with 12 bases matching TRBD2. J was trimmed by 9 bases and V by 10 bases; bases with no gene match: 7. This CDR3 spans 13 amino acids. The V gene's germline CDR1 is MNHEY and CDR2 SVGEGT.

This clonotype showed up just once. A much bigger clone sits one base away, suggesting this may be a read error. This chain uses TRBV7-2 with TRBJ1-5, with 8 nucleotides matching TRBD1. V lost 5 bases to trimming and J lost 4 bases; unmatched junction nucleotides: 4. The germline V gene has CDR1 SGHTA and CDR2 FQGNSA. CDR3 length: 14 amino acids. Written as DNA, the CDR3 is TGTGCCAGCAGCCCAGGGGGCTTTAATCAGCCCCAGCATTTT. This sequence encodes CASSPGGFNQPQHF.

At least ten counts were recorded for this clonotype. The chain uses TRBV27 and TRBJ2-1; 15 bases map to TRBD2. Germline V CDR1 and CDR2: MNHEY, SMNVEV (reference sequence). V shed 5 bases and J 2 bases; nucleotides not matched to a gene: 7. The CDR3 sequence is 18 residues long. Here the CDR3 reads CASSQGLAGGSPYNEQFF. CDR3 coding DNA: TGTGCCAGCAGTCAGGGACTAGCGGGAGGCAGCCCCTACAATGAGCAGTTCTTC.

Turning to this clonotype: At one of its ends the junction is not consistent with the germline gene, which may arise from a read error. The rearrangement joins TRBV18 to TRBJ1-1; no clear D gene. CDR3 length: 15 amino acids. Germline V CDR1 and CDR2: KGHSH, LQKENI. The CDR3 sequence: CASSPIGQVNAEAFF. CDR3 bases: TGTGCCAGCTCACCCATCGGGCAGGTGAACGCTGAAGCTTTCTTT.

This clonotype occurred a few times. The junction departs from the called germline gene at one end, perhaps through a read error. J is TRBJ1-2 and V is TRBV18, with a tentative D call TRBD1 (6 bases). Germline loops: CDR1 KGHSH, CDR2 LQKENI. The length of the CDR3 is 16 residues. CDR3 bases: TGTGCCAGCTCACAGAACAGGGAATTCACCCTCTATGGCTACAACTTC. It translates to CASSQNREFTLYGYNF.

Details on this clonotype: The germline gene is not matched at one end of the junction; a read error may be the cause. This chain connects TRBV7-2 to TRBJ2-3, with 8 bases that match TRBD2. Germline V gene sequence: CDR1 SGHTA, CDR2 FQGNSA. This CDR3 comprises 16 residues. The chain's CDR3 is CASSLSGTRPTDTQNF. CDR3 nucleotide sequence: TGTGCCAGCAGCCTATCCGGGACTAGGCCCACAGATACGCAGAATTTT.

The gene calls are TRBV29-1 and TRBJ2-1; D gene ambiguous. CDR1 is SQVTM and CDR2 is ANQGSEA in the germline V gene. This CDR3 is built from 12 residues. V was trimmed by 8 bases and J by 1 base, leaving 9 bases between them. In DNA form, the CDR3 reads TGCAGCACCATAGCATCCTACAATGAGCAGTTCTTC. This codes for CSTIASYNEQFF.